This T cell receptor (beta chain) emerged from a study of neurological immune-mediated disorders. The starting material, 2 million PBMCs stored at -80 C, gave rise to the unsorted libraries. The making of cDNA relied on 5'RACE with 10-nucleotide random UMIs. Using its own MiXCR run on the 5' RACE reads, TCRdb lists one record per CDR3 protein. The table shows roughly 120,000 distinct CDR3 sequences, with roughly 3.2% occurring only once. Study conclusions and caveats: CDR3 amino acid sequences found in expanded clones were never shared across subjects, suggesting private repertoires in all groups. When repertoires were grouped phylogenetically, those of 18 of 34 multiple sclerosis patients fell into one related-CDR3 cluster, a possible signature.

The length of the CDR3 is 17 residues. Germline values: CDR1 SGDLS, CDR2 YYNGEE. Trimming took 4 bases from V and 4 from J, leaving 22 bases between them. This clonotype was seen repeatedly, ten times or more. Its target is not known. The chain joins TRBV9 to TRBJ2-3; D gene uncertain. This clonotype was obtained from a woman aged 25 to 39 with multiple sclerosis. Input material: PBMCs. Here the CDR3 reads CASSPRGVGERADTQYF. In DNA form, the CDR3 reads TGTGCCAGCAGCCCCCGTGGGGTAGGTGAACGAGCAGATACGCAGTATTTT.